What follows is one T cell receptor beta chain and its context. CD8+CD4-CCR7+CD45RA+ sorting gave the naive CD8 T cells. This record comes from a study of molecular identifiers for immune sequencing clone quantification. TCRdb reanalysed the PCR reads using MiXCR and keeps one entry per CDR3 protein. The sample has some 93,000 distinct CDR3 sequences, under 25% seen once; the top ten hold approximately 1.1%. Trimming cost V 8 bases and J 8 bases; bases outside gene matches: 20. In germline, CDR1 is MGHDK, CDR2 SYGVNS. The CDR3 runs 16 residues. Sequencing was carried out using naive CD8+ T cells from blood, with Jurkat cell RNA spiked in. The subset was: FACS-sorted CD8+CD4-CCR7+CD45RA+ naive T cells. The V call is TRBV25-1, the J call TRBJ1-2, with 7 bases aligning to TRBD1. The receptor was isolated from a human donor in good health. Some libraries in this study had Jurkat cell RNA spiked in. The chain's CDR3 is CASLPPKDRSFLGYTF. The CDR3 DNA is TGTGCCAGCCTGCCGCCGAAGGACAGGTCCTTTCTAGGCTACACCTTC.